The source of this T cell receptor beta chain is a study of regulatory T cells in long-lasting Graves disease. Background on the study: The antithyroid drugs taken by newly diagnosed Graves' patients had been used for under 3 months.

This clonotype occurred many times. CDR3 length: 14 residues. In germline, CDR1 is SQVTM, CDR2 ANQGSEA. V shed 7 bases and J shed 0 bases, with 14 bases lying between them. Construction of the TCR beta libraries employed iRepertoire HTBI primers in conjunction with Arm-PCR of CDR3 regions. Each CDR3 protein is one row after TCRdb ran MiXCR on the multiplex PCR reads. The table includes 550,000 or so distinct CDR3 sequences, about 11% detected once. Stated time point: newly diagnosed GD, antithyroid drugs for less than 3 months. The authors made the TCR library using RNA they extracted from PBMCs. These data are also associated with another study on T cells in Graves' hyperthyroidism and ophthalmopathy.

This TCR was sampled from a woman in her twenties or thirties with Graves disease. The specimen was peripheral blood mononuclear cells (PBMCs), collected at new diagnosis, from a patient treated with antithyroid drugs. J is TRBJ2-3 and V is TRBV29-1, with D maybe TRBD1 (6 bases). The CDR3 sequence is CSGRQEISTDTQYF. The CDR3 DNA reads TGCAGCGGTCGACAGGAGATTAGCACAGATACGCAGTATTTT.